This is a list of T cell receptor beta chains from one sample in a study of blood T cell repertoires in COVID-19. TCRdb's copy holds only in-frame clones and misses some; the assay was immunoSEQ multiplex PCR. The sample includes 300,000 to 450,000 clones, around 84% seen only once; the top ten take around 3.4%. Sequencing was done on a sample of peripheral blood. The receptors originated from a woman between 18 and 29 years old with acute or convalescent COVID-19. CDR3s include the opening cysteine and the closing phenylalanine or tryptophan. Fields, in order: clone size, J gene, V gene, CDR3 protein. Size tells how often a clone was seen (once, few, many) or the class of an expanded clone, and some rows leave it out.

clone_size: .; j_call: TRBJ2-3; v_call: TRBV5-6; cdr3_aa: CASSWDRGQKDTQYF
clone_size: .; j_call: TRBJ2-5; v_call: TRBV28; cdr3_aa: CASSETVPGGETQYF
clone_size: .; j_call: TRBJ1-1; v_call: TRBV6-5; cdr3_aa: CASLTRRGYGEAFF
clone_size: .; j_call: TRBJ2-1; v_call: TRBV6-1; cdr3_aa: CASSEALARGYNEQFF
clone_size: .; j_call: TRBJ1-2; v_call: TRBV20-1; cdr3_aa: CSANDGGRGGYGYTF
clone_size: .; j_call: TRBJ2-1; v_call: TRBV12-3/TRBV12-4; cdr3_aa: CASRDRGYNEQFF
clone_size: .; j_call: TRBJ2-5; v_call: TRBV30; cdr3_aa: CAWSGRGETQYF
clone_size: .; j_call: TRBJ2-3; v_call: TRBV2; cdr3_aa: CASSGSRTYADTQYF
clone_size: once; j_call: TRBJ2-5; v_call: TRBV14; cdr3_aa: CASSQGIKGHQYF
clone_size: .; j_call: TRBJ1-1; v_call: TRBV18; cdr3_aa: CASSGLQVQNTEAFF
clone_size: .; j_call: TRBJ2-5; v_call: TRBV6-6; cdr3_aa: CASSLNLGSMETQYF
clone_size: .; j_call: TRBJ2-7; v_call: TRBV27; cdr3_aa: CASSLRGIRYEQYF
clone_size: .; j_call: TRBJ1-5; v_call: TRBV10-3; cdr3_aa: CAISETDQPQHF
clone_size: .; j_call: TRBJ2-7; v_call: TRBV5-6; cdr3_aa: CASSRTGGINEQYF
clone_size: .; j_call: TRBJ2-1; v_call: TRBV27; cdr3_aa: CASSPRASGSHEQFF
clone_size: .; j_call: TRBJ1-3; v_call: TRBV9; cdr3_aa: CASSPHQGGLISGNTIYF
clone_size: once; j_call: TRBJ2-1; v_call: TRBV7-3; cdr3_aa: CASSLTSGTTFGEQFF
clone_size: .; j_call: TRBJ1-6; v_call: TRBV28; cdr3_aa: CAASSLQGGNSPLHF
clone_size: .; j_call: TRBJ1-5; v_call: TRBV28; cdr3_aa: CASSLGAQGNQPQHF
clone_size: .; j_call: TRBJ1-5; v_call: TRBV4-1; cdr3_aa: CASSPRETDNQPQHF
clone_size: .; j_call: TRBJ2-4; v_call: TRBV5-1; cdr3_aa: CASSLGFSLARGIQYF
clone_size: few; j_call: TRBJ2-7; v_call: TRBV5-4; cdr3_aa: CASSSAPTYEQYF
clone_size: .; j_call: TRBJ1-1; v_call: TRBV19; cdr3_aa: CASSLRYRDTEAFF
clone_size: .; j_call: TRBJ1-1; v_call: TRBV7-9; cdr3_aa: CASSSPGATLMNTEAFF
clone_size: .; j_call: TRBJ1-4; v_call: TRBV30; cdr3_aa: CAWKSLGETNEKLFF
clone_size: .; j_call: TRBJ2-5; v_call: TRBV12-5; cdr3_aa: CASGLGLAGQETQYF
clone_size: .; j_call: TRBJ2-7; v_call: TRBV28; cdr3_aa: CASSSVRTGGSYEQYF
clone_size: .; j_call: TRBJ1-4; v_call: TRBV9; cdr3_aa: CASSAGDRANEKLFF
clone_size: few; j_call: TRBJ2-7; v_call: TRBV18; cdr3_aa: CASSLRDRVGEQYF
clone_size: .; j_call: TRBJ2-7; v_call: TRBV5-1; cdr3_aa: CASTVGWDTSPYEQYF
clone_size: .; j_call: TRBJ1-1; v_call: TRBV18; cdr3_aa: CASSPQSGIDTEAFF
clone_size: once; j_call: TRBJ2-2; v_call: TRBV3-1/TRBV3-2; cdr3_aa: CASSPLQGKDTGELFF
clone_size: .; j_call: TRBJ1-6; v_call: TRBV28; cdr3_aa: CASSSTWDGLMSPLHF
clone_size: .; j_call: TRBJ2-2; v_call: TRBV24-1; cdr3_aa: CATSGWTGRGTGELFF